This T cell receptor (beta chain) was sequenced in a study of blood T cell repertoires in COVID-19. Study in general: The study drew acute and convalescent COVID-19 samples from the United States, Italy and Spain. From T cells, B-cell-depleted T cells, or PBMCs came the material, which was cDNA or gDNA.

This clone was observed a handful of times. Assay: immunoSEQ multiplex PCR; the TCRdb copy retains only in-frame clones and omits some. The sample gives tens of thousands of clones, 88% of which show up once; around a tenth is in the top ten. The CDR3 consists of 17 residues. Germline V gene data show CDR1 as SGHNT and CDR2 as YYREEE (reference sequence). Losses at the gene ends were 2 bases for V and 0 bases for J; bases not matched to a gene: 5. Sequencing input: peripheral blood. The chain is built from TRBV5-4 and TRBJ2-6; the match to TRBD2 covers 7 bases. This TCR came from a human donor in a cohort sampled during active COVID-19. The CDR3 nucleotides read TGTGCCAGCAGCTTTCCTAGCGGCGACTCTGGGGCCAACGTCCTGACTTTC. It encodes CASSFPSGDSGANVLTF.